The rows below give T cell receptor beta chains drawn from one sample of a study of T cell changes during pregnancy in multiple sclerosis. Using immunoSEQ multiplex PCR, the repertoire was profiled, and TCRdb retains in-frame clones only, with some absent. The sample shows around 80,000 clones, roughly 96% of them seen only once. Sequenced here: peripheral blood, sampled in the second trimester of pregnancy. The receptors were sampled from a female donor with multiple sclerosis, enrolled in a pregnancy study. CDR3s include the opening cysteine and the closing phenylalanine or tryptophan. The order of the fields is D gene, V gene, J gene, clone size, CDR3 protein, CDR3 DNA. A D gene is named only where the DNA matches it firmly. Rows may omit the clone size; those that give it use once, few, many or a size class.

TRBD1	TRBV30	TRBJ1-2	once	CAWQGDYGYTF	TGTGCCTGGCAGGGGGACTATGGCTACACCTTC
.	TRBV9	TRBJ1-2	.	CASSVAKLGRGDYGYTF	TGTGCCAGCAGCGTAGCAAAATTGGGCAGGGGCGACTATGGCTACACCTTC
.	TRBV2	TRBJ1-5	.	CASSESEGPHQPQHF	TGTGCCAGCAGTGAATCTGAGGGTCCCCATCAGCCCCAGCATTTT
TRBD1	TRBV19	TRBJ2-7	.	CASSGDSSFYEQYF	TGTGCCAGTAGCGGGGACAGCTCCTTCTACGAGCAGTACTTC
TRBD1	TRBV7-8	TRBJ2-7	.	CASSFPRGRGRTLNEQYF	TGTGCCAGCAGCTTCCCTCGAGGCAGGGGGCGAACGTTGAACGAGCAGTACTTC
TRBD2	TRBV7-3	TRBJ2-1	once	CASSFSGRAKPEQFF	TGTGCCAGCAGCTTTAGCGGGAGGGCTAAACCCGAGCAGTTCTTC
.	TRBV6-1	TRBJ2-2	.	CASSAATPGTGELFF	TGTGCCAGCAGTGCCGCTACCCCGGGCACCGGGGAGCTGTTTTTT
TRBD2	TRBV9	TRBJ2-1	.	CASSLSGRGADEQFF	TGTGCCAGCAGCCTTAGCGGGAGAGGGGCGGATGAGCAGTTCTTC
.	TRBV2	TRBJ2-1	.	CASSPDYAYNEQFF	TGTGCCAGCAGTCCAGACTATGCCTACAATGAGCAGTTCTTC
.	TRBV20-1	TRBJ1-2	.	CSAPGGGYTF	TGCAGTGCCCCCGGCGGTGGCTACACCTTC
.	TRBV7-8	TRBJ2-1	.	CASSLSSNEQFF	TGTGCCAGCAGCTTGTCCAGCAATGAGCAGTTCTTC
TRBD1	TRBV27	TRBJ2-7	.	CASSFGLPGTEIYEQYF	TGTGCCAGCAGTTTTGGCCTTCCCGGGACAGAAATATACGAGCAGTACTTC
.	TRBV7-2	TRBJ2-3	.	CASSLESSQYF	TGTGCCAGCAGCCTAGAATCTTCGCAGTATTTT
.	TRBV7-2	TRBJ1-1	.	CASSLEFLLNTEAFF	TGTGCCAGCAGCTTAGAGTTCCTACTTAACACTGAAGCTTTCTTT
.	TRBV4-1	TRBJ2-7	.	CASSQENRDTYEQYF	TGCGCCAGCAGCCAAGAAAATCGAGACACCTACGAGCAGTACTTC
.	TRBV7-9	TRBJ2-7	.	CASSLGLRGYEQYF	TGTGCCAGCAGCTTAGGGTTACGCGGTTACGAGCAGTACTTC
.	TRBV9	TRBJ1-5	.	CASSVSAGVNQPQHF	TGTGCCAGCAGCGTTTCTGCAGGGGTCAATCAGCCCCAGCATTTT
.	TRBV6-4	TRBJ2-7	.	CASPNPGYEQYF	TGTGCCAGCCCTAACCCAGGTTACGAGCAGTACTTC
.	TRBV28	TRBJ1-2	.	CASSFRGTAGTF	TGTGCCAGCAGTTTCCGGGGGACCGCGGGCACCTTC
TRBD2	TRBV18	TRBJ2-3	.	CASSLTGLAGETQYF	TGTGCCAGCTCCTTAACGGGACTAGCGGGAGAGACGCAGTATTTT
TRBD2	TRBV11-2	TRBJ2-4	.	CASTRGSGLAKNIQYF	TGTGCCAGCACCCGGGGTAGCGGGCTAGCCAAAAACATTCAGTACTTC
TRBD2	TRBV19	TRBJ2-3	.	CASSIALAGGPGADTQYF	TGTGCCAGTAGTATAGCCCTAGCGGGAGGGCCGGGGGCAGATACGCAGTATTTT
.	TRBV4-1	TRBJ1-4	.	CASSQDRGTNEKLFF	TGCGCCAGCAGCCAAGATAGGGGAACTAATGAAAAACTGTTTTTT
.	TRBV4-1	TRBJ2-7	.	CASSQASGRSYEQYF	TGCGCCAGCAGCCAAGCGAGCGGGCGCTCCTACGAGCAGTACTTC
TRBD1	TRBV29-1	TRBJ2-7	.	CSAGTGDLYEQYF	TGCAGCGCCGGGACAGGGGACCTCTACGAGCAGTACTTC
.	TRBV9	TRBJ2-1	.	CASSVPGKGEQFF	TGTGCCAGCAGCGTTCCAGGGAAGGGTGAGCAGTTCTTC
.	TRBV7-2	TRBJ1-2	.	CASSSIRGQVGYTF	TGTGCCAGCAGCTCGATTCGAGGACAAGTCGGCTACACCTTC
TRBD2	TRBV7-3	TRBJ2-1	.	CASSLLGGRDEQFF	TGTGCCAGCAGCTTACTGGGAGGGAGGGATGAGCAGTTCTTC
.	TRBV7-7	TRBJ2-2	.	CASSPTSNTGELFF	TGTGCCAGCAGCCCCACATCAAACACCGGGGAGCTGTTTTTT
TRBD2	TRBV19	TRBJ2-2	.	CASLRGLAGASGELFF	TGTGCCAGCCTAAGAGGACTAGCGGGAGCTAGCGGGGAGCTGTTTTTT
TRBD2	TRBV6-5	TRBJ2-3	.	CASRAGASTDTQYF	TGTGCCAGCCGGGCGGGAGCTAGCACAGATACGCAGTATTTT
TRBD1	TRBV5-1	TRBJ2-6	.	CASSLSATGGPSGANVLTF	TGCGCCAGCAGCTTGTCAGCGACAGGGGGCCCCTCTGGGGCCAACGTCCTGACTTTC
TRBD1	TRBV7-9	TRBJ1-1	.	CASSAGTGWEAFF	TGTGCCAGCAGCGCCGGGACAGGATGGGAAGCTTTCTTT
TRBD1	TRBV5-6	TRBJ1-4	.	CASSARSRTGSLDEKLFF	TGTGCCAGCAGTGCTAGAAGTCGGACAGGGTCGTTAGATGAAAAACTGTTTTTT
.	TRBV19	TRBJ1-1	.	CASSIGGGYTEAFF	TGTGCCAGTAGTATCGGGGGGGGGTACACTGAAGCTTTCTTT
TRBD2	TRBV7-9	TRBJ2-2	.	CASAAGAGATGELFF	TGTGCCAGCGCAGCGGGAGCAGGGGCCACCGGGGAGCTGTTTTTT
TRBD1	TRBV19	TRBJ2-2	.	CASSTRTGIGELFF	TGTGCCAGTAGTACCCGGACAGGGATCGGGGAGCTGTTTTTT
.	TRBV5-6	TRBJ2-2	.	CASSYYRVATGELFF	TGTGCCAGCAGCTATTACAGGGTAGCTACTGGGGAGCTGTTTTTT
TRBD1	TRBV30	TRBJ1-2	.	CAWPTGGNDGYTF	TGTGCCTGGCCGACAGGGGGAAACGATGGCTACACCTTC
.	TRBV7-9	TRBJ1-4	.	CASSLGRPDNEKLFF	TGTGCCAGCAGCTTAGGGCGGCCTGACAATGAAAAACTGTTTTTT
TRBD1	TRBV27	TRBJ2-2	.	CASRRQGKTGELFF	TGTGCCAGCCGACGACAGGGCAAAACCGGGGAGCTGTTTTTT
TRBD2	TRBV5-6	TRBJ2-7	.	CASSTTSGISYEQYF	TGTGCCAGCAGCACGACTAGCGGGATCTCCTACGAGCAGTACTTC
TRBD1	TRBV6-6	TRBJ1-3	.	CASSYQGDSGNTIYF	TGTGCCAGCAGTTACCAGGGGGACTCTGGAAACACCATATATTTT
.	TRBV5-1	TRBJ2-3	.	CASSPRRGGDTQYF	TGCGCCAGCAGCCCCAGACGAGGGGGAGATACGCAGTATTTT
.	TRBV14	TRBJ1-1	.	CASSQDSRVRFF	TGTGCCAGCAGCCAAGATTCCAGGGTACGCTTCTTT
TRBD2	TRBV6-5	TRBJ2-1	.	CASSSRASGEQFF	TGTGCCAGCAGTTCCCGGGCTAGCGGAGAGCAGTTCTTC
TRBD1	TRBV5-1	TRBJ1-2	.	CASRVGPTGTNYGYTF	TGCGCCAGCAGAGTCGGCCCGACAGGGACGAACTATGGCTACACCTTC
TRBD1	TRBV19	TRBJ2-1	.	CASNPGTGNNEQFF	TGTGCCAGCAACCCTGGGACAGGGAACAATGAGCAGTTCTTC
.	TRBV5-6	TRBJ2-2	.	CASSLGLRGTGELFF	TGTGCCAGCAGCTTGGGACTGAGAGGGACCGGGGAGCTGTTTTTT
.	TRBV15	TRBJ2-1	few	CATSRVKGEGFF	TGTGCCACCAGCAGAGTGAAGGGGGAGGGGTTCTTC
.	TRBV4-2	TRBJ2-5	.	CASSQHRPGTQYF	TGTGCCAGCAGCCAACACCGCCCGGGGACCCAGTACTTC
TRBD2	TRBV7-3	TRBJ2-3	.	CASSLTSPTSESTQYF	TGTGCCAGCAGCTTAACTAGCCCGACTAGCGAATCTACGCAGTATTTT
.	TRBV5-4	TRBJ2-7	.	CASSPDSFTYEQYF	TGTGCCAGCAGCCCTGACAGTTTCACCTACGAGCAGTACTTC